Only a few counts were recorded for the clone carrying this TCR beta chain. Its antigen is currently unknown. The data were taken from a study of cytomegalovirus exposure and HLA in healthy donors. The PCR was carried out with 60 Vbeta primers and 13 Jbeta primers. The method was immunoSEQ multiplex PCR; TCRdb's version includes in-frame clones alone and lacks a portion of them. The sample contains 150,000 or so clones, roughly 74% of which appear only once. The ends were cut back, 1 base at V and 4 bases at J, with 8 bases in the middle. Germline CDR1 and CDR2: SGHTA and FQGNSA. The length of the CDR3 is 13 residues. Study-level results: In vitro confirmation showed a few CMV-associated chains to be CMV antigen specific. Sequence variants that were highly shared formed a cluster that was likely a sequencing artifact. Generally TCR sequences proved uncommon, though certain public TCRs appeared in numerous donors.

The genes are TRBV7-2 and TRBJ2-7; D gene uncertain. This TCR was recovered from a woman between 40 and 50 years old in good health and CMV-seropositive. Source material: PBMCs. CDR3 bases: TGTGCCAGCAGCTTAGACAGAATGTACGAGCAGTACTTC. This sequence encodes CASSLDRMYEQYF. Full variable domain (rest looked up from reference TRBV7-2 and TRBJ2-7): GAGVSQSPSNKVTEKGKDVELRCDPISGHTALYWYRQSLGQGLEFLIYFQGNSAPDKSGLPSDRFSAERTGGSVSTLTIQRTQQEDSAVYLCASSLDRMYEQYFGPGTRLTVT.